This T cell receptor (beta chain) was identified in a study of beta chain features in type 1 diabetes. General observations from the study: All four CD4+ subsets of Type 1 diabetes patients contained TCRB CDR3s that were moderately but significantly shorter. Lower insertion and higher deletion counts appeared at VDJ junctions in type 1 diabetes patients.

Comments on this clone: Its antigen is currently unknown.

The V gene's germline CDR1 is GTSNPN and CDR2 SVGIG (reference sequence). The CDR3 runs 16 residues. Trimming took off 0 bases at V and 0 bases at J, with 9 bases between the two ends. Sequenced material consisted of expressed TCRB transcripts (all of the isolated RNA was reverse transcribed). Samples of naive, central memory and regulatory T cells yielded a mean of about 3.5 million reads. Here immunoSEQ multiplex PCR was the method, and the copy in TCRdb shows in-frame clones only, minus some. Of approximately 600,000 clones in the sample, under 15% were seen once. The sample was naive CD4+ T cells from blood. The source is a young man with type 1 diabetes. The rearrangement joins TRBV30 to TRBJ2-6; D not resolved. The CDR3 DNA sequence: TGTGCCTGGAGTGTAACAGTAGGCTCTGGGGCCAACGTCCTGACTTTC. Protein product: CAWSVTVGSGANVLTF.